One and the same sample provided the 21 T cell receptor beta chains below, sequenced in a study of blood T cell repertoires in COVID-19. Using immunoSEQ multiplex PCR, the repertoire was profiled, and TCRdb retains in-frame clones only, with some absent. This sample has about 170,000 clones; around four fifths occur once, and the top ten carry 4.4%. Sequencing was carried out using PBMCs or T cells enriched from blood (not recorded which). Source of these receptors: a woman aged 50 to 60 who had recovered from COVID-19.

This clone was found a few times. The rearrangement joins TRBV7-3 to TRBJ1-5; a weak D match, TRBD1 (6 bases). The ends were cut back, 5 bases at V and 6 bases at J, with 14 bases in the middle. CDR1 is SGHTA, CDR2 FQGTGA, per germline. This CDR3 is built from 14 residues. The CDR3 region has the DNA TGTGCCAGCAGCCGCCCGGGACAAGGTCAGCCCCAGCATTTT. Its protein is CASSRPGQGQPQHF. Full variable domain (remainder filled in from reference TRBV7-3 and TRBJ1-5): GAGVSQTPSNKVTEKGKYVELRCDPISGHTALYWYRQSLGQGPEFLIYFQGTGAADDSGLPNDRFFAVRPEGSVSTLKIQRTERGDSAVYLCASSRPGQGQPQHFGDGTRLSIL.

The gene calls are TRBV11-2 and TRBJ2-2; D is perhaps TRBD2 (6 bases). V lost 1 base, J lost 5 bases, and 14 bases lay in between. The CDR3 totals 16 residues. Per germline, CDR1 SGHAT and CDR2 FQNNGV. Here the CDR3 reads CASSLAAIAATGELFF. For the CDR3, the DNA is TGTGCCAGCAGCTTAGCGGCTATAGCGGCAACCGGGGAGCTGTTTTTT.

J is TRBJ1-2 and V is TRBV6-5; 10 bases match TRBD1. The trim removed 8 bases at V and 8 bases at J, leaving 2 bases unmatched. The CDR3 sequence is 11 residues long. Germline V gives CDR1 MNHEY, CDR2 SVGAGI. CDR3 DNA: TGTGCCAGCGGGACAGGGGAAGGCTACACCTTC. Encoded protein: CASGTGEGYTF.

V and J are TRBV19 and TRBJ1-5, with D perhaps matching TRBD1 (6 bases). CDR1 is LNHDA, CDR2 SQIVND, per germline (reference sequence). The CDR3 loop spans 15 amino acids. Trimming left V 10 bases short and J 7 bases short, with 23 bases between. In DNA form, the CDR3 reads TGTGCCACTGCCATAGACCCGGGGAGGGGGCAGCCCCAGCATTTT. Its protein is CATAIDPGRGQPQHF.

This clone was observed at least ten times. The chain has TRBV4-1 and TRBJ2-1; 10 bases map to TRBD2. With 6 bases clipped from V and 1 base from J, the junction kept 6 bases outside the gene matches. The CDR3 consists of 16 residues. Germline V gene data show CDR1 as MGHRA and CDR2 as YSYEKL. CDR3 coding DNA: TGCGCCAGCAGAAATCTAGCGGGGGTATCCTACAATGAGCAGTTCTTC. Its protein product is CASRNLAGVSYNEQFF.

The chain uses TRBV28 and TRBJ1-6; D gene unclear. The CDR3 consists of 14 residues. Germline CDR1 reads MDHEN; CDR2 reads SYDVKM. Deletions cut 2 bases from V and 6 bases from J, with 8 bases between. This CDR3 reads CASSLAGGNSPLHF. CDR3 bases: TGTGCCAGCAGTTTAGCAGGTGGTAATTCACCCCTCCACTTT.

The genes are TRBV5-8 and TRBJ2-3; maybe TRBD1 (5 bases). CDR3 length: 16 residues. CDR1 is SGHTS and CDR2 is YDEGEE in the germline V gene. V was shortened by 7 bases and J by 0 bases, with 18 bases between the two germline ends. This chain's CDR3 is CASPQTGTGSTDTQYF. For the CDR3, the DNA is TGTGCCAGCCCCCAAACCGGAACAGGTAGCACAGATACGCAGTATTTT.

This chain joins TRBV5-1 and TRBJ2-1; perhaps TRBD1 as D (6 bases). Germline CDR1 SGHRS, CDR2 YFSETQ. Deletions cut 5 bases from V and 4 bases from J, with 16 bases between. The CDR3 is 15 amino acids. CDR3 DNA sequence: TGCGCCAGCAGGATTGGGGGACAAGTGTACAATGAGCAGTTCTTC. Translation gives CASRIGGQVYNEQFF.

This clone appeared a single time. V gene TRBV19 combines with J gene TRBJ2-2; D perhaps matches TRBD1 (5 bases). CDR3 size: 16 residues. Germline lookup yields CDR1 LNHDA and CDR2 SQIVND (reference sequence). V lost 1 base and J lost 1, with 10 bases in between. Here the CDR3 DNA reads TGTGCCAGTAGTATAGGGTTTGGACAGAACACCGGGGAGCTGTTTTTT. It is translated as CASSIGFGQNTGELFF.

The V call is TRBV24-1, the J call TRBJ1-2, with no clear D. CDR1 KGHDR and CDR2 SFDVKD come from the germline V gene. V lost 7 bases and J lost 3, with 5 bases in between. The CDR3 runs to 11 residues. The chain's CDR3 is CATSDYYGYTF. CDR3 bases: TGTGCCACCAGCGACTACTATGGCTACACCTTC.

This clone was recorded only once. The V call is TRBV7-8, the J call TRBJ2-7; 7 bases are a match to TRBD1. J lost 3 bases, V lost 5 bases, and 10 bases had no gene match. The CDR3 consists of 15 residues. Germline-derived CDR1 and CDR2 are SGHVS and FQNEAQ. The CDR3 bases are TGTGCCAGCAGCGCAGAACAGGGGATACTCTACGAGCAGTACGTC. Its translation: CASSAEQGILYEQYV.

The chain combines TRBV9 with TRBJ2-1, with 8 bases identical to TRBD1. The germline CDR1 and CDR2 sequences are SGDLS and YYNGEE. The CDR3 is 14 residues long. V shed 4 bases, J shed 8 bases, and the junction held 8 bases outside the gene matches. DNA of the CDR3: TGTGCCAGCAGCCCCTGGACAGGGAACGATGAGCAGTTCTTC. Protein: CASSPWTGNDEQFF.

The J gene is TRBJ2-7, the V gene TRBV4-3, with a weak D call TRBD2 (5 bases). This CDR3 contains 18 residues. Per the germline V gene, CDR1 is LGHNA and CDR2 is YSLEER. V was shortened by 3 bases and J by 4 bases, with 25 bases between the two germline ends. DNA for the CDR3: TGCGCCAGCAGCCATCACCTCCCTGGGGAGTGGAGTCAATACGAGCAGTACGTC. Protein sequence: CASSHHLPGEWSQYEQYV.

DNA for the CDR3: TGTGCCACCGGACTAGCGGGAGGGGAGACCCAGTACTTC. Its translation is CATGLAGGETQYF. The chain links TRBV10-3 to TRBJ2-5; 15 nucleotides line up with TRBD2. Germline CDR1 reads ENHRY; CDR2 reads SYGVKD. This CDR3 contains 13 residues. V lost 10 bases to trimming and J lost 5 bases; unmatched junction nucleotides: 2.

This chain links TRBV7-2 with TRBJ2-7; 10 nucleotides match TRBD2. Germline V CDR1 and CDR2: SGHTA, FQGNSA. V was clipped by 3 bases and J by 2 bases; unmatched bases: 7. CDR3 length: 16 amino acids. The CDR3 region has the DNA TGTGCCAGCAGCTTGGACGGACTAGCGGCTACCTACGAGCAGTACGTC. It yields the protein CASSLDGLAATYEQYV.

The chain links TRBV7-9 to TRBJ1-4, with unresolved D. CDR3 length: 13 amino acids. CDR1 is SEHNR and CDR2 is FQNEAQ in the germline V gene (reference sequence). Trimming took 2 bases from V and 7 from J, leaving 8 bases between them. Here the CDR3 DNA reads TGTGCCAGCAGCTTACCGGGAGTTGAAAAACTGTTTTTT. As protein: CASSLPGVEKLFF.

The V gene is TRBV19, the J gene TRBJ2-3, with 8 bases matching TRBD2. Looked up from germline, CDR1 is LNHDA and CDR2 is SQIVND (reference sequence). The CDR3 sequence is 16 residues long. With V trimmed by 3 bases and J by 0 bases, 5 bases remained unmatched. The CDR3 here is CASSIALAGSTDTQYF. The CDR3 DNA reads TGTGCCAGTAGTATCGCCCTAGCGGGTAGCACAGATACGCAGTATTTT.

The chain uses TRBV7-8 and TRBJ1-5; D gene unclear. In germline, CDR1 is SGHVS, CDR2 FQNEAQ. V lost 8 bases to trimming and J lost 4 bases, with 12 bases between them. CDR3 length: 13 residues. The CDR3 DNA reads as TGTGCCAGCGTGGCAGGCCGGAATCAGCCCCAGCATTTT. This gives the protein CASVAGRNQPQHF.

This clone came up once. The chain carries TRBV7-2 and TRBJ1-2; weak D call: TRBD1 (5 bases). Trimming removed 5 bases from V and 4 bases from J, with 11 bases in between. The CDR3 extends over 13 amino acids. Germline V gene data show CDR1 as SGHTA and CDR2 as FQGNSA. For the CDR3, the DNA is TGTGCCAGCAGCCAGAACGGGGGCTATGGCTACACCTTC. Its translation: CASSQNGGYGYTF. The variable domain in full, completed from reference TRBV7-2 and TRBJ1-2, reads GAGVSQSPSNKVTEKGKDVELRCDPISGHTALYWYRQSLGQGLEFLIYFQGNSAPDKSGLPSDRFSAERTGGSVSTLTIQRTQQEDSAVYLCASSQNGGYGYTFGSGTRLTVV.

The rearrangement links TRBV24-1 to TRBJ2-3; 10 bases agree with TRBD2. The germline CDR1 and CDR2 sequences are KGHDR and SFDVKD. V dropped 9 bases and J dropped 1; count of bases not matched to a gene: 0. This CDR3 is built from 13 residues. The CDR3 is CATLAGGTDTQYF. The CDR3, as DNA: TGTGCCACCCTAGCGGGGGGCACAGATACGCAGTATTTT.

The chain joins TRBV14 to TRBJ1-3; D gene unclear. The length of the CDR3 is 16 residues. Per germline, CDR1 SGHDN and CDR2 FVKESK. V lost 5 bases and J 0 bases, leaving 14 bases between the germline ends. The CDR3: CASSFRSPGSGNTIYF. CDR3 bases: TGTGCCAGCAGCTTCAGGTCCCCCGGCTCTGGAAACACCATATATTTT. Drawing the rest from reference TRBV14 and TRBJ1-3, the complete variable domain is EAGVTQFPSHSVIEKGQTVTLRCDPISGHDNLYWYRRVMGKEIKFLLHFVKESKQDESGMPNNRFLAERTGGTYSTLKVQPAELEDSGVYFCASSFRSPGSGNTIYFGEGSWLTVV.